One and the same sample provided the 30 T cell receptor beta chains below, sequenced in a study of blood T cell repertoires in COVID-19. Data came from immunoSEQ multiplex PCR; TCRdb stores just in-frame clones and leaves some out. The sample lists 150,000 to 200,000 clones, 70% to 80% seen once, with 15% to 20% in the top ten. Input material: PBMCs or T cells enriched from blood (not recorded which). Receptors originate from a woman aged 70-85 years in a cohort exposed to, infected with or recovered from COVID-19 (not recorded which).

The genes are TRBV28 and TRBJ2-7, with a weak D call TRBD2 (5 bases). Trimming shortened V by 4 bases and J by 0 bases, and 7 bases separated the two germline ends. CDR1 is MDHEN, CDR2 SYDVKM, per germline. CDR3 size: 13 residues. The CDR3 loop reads CASSSSPSYEQYF. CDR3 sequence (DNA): TGTGCCAGCAGTTCTAGCCCCTCCTACGAGCAGTACTTC.

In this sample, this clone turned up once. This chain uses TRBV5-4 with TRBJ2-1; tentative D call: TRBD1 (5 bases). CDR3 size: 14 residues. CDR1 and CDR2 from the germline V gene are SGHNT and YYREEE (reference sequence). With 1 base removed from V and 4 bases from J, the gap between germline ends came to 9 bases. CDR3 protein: CASSLQGSYNEQFF. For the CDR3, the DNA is TGTGCCAGCAGCTTGCAGGGCAGTTACAATGAGCAGTTCTTC.

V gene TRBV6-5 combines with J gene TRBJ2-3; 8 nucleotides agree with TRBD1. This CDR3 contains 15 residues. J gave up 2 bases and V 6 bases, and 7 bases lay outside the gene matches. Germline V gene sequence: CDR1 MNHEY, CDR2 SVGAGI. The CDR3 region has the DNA TGTGCCAGCAGACGGACAGGGTTCTTCACAGATACGCAGTATTTT. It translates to CASRRTGFFTDTQYF.

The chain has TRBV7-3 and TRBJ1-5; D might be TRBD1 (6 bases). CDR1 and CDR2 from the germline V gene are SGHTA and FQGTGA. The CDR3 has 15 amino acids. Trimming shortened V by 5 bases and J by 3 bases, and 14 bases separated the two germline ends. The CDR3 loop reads CASSHEDSHNQPQHF. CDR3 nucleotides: TGTGCCAGCAGCCACGAGGACAGCCACAATCAGCCCCAGCATTTT.

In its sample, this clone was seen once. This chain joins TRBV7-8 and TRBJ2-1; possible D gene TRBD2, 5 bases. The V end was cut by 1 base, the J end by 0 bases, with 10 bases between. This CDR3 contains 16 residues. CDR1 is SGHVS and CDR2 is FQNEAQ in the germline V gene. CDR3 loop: CASSLVATSSYNEQFF. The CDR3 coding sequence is TGTGCCAGCAGCTTAGTAGCGACCAGCTCCTACAATGAGCAGTTCTTC.

CDR3: CASSPGAGGDEQFF. As DNA, the CDR3 is TGTGCCAGCTCACCAGGTGCGGGAGGCGATGAGCAGTTCTTC. V usage is TRBV18 and J usage is TRBJ2-1, with TRBD2 identical over 8 bases. Germline-derived CDR1 and CDR2 are KGHSH and LQKENI. The V gene end was trimmed by 2 bases and the J gene end by 8 bases; junction bases not matched to a gene: 5. The CDR3 totals 14 residues.

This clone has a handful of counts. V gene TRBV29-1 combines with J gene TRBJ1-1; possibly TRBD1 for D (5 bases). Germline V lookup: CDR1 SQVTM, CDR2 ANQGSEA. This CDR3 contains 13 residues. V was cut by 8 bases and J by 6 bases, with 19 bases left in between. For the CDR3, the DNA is TGCAGCTCTGCAGGGTCGGGTTTCTCTGAAGCTTTCTTT. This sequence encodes CSSAGSGFSEAFF.

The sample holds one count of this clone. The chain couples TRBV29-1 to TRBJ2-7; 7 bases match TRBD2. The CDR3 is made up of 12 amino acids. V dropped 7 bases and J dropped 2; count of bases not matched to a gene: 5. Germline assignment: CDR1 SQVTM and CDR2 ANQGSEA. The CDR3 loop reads CSGGGGAYEQYF. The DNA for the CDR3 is TGCAGCGGGGGGGGAGGCGCCTACGAGCAGTACTTC.

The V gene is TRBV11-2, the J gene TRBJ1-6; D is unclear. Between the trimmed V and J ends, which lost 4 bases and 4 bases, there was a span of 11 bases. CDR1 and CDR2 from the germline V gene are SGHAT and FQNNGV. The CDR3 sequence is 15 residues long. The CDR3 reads CASSSPGRYNSPLHF. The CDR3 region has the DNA TGTGCCAGCAGCTCTCCCGGGAGATATAATTCACCCCTCCACTTT.

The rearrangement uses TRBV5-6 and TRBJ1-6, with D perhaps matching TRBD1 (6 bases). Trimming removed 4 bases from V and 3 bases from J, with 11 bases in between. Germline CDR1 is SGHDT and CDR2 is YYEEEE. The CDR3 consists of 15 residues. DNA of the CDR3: TGTGCCAGCAGCCCGCGGACAGACTATAATTCACCCCTCCACTTT. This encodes CASSPRTDYNSPLHF.

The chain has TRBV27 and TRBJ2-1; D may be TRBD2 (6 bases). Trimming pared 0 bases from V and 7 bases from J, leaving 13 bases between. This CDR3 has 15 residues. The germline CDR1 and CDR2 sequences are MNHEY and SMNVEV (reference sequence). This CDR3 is CASSLSRLGYNEQFF. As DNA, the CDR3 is TGTGCCAGCAGTTTATCTAGACTAGGATATAATGAGCAGTTCTTC.

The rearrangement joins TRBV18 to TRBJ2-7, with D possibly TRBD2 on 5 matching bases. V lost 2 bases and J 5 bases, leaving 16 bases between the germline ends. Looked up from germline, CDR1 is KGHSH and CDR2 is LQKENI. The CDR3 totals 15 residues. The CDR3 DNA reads TGTGCCAGCTCACCAATATCCTCCGGGGTCGACGAGCAGTACTTC. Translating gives CASSPISSGVDEQYF.

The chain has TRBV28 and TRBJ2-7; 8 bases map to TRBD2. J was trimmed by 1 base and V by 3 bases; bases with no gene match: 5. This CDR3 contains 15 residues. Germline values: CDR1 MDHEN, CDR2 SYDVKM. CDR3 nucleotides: TGTGCCAGCAGTTTTCCGGGGGGGATGTCCTACGAGCAGTACTTC. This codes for CASSFPGGMSYEQYF.

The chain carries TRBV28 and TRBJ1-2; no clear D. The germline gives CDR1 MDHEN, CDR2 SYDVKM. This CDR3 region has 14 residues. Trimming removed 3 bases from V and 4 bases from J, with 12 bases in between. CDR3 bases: TGTGCCAGCAGTTTTGAATCCCGGGTCTATGGCTACACCTTC. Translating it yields CASSFESRVYGYTF.

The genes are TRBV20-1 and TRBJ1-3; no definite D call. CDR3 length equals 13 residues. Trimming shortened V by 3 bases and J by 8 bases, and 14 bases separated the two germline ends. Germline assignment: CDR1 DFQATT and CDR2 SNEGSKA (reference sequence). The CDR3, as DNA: TGCAGTGCTAGTAAGACTAGTAAGGACACCATATATTTT. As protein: CSASKTSKDTIYF.

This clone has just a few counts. This chain's CDR3 is CASSFGHGTEAFF. CDR3 bases: TGTGCCAGCAGCTTCGGACACGGGACTGAAGCTTTCTTT. This chain uses TRBV7-9 with TRBJ1-1, with D possibly matching TRBD1 (5 bases). V lost 3 bases to trimming and J lost 5 bases, with 10 bases between them. There are 13 residues in the CDR3. CDR1 and CDR2 (germline): SEHNR, FQNEAQ (reference sequence). Full variable domain (remainder filled in from reference TRBV7-9 and TRBJ1-1): DTGVSQNPRHKITKRGQNVTFRCDPISEHNRLYWYRQTLGQGPEFLTYFQNEAQLEKSRLLSDRFSAERPKGSFSTLEIQRTEQGDSAMYLCASSFGHGTEAFFGQGTRLTVV.

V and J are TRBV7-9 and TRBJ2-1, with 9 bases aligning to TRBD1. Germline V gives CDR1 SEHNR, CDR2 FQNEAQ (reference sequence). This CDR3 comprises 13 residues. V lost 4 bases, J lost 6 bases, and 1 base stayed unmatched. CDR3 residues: CASSSTGGNEQFF. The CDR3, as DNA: TGTGCCAGCAGCTCGACAGGGGGCAATGAGCAGTTCTTC.

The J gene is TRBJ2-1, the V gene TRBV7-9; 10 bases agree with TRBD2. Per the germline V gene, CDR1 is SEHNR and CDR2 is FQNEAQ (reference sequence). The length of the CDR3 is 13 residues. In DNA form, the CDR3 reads TGTGCAGACCAAAGCGGGAGGGCCGACGAGCAGTTCTTC. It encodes CADQSGRADEQFF.

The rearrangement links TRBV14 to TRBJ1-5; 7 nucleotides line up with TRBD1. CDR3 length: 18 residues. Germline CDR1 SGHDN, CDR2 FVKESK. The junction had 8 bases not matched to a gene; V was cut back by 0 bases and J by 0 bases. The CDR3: CASSQDRTGPYSNQPQHF. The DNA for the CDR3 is TGTGCCAGCAGCCAAGATAGGACAGGTCCGTATAGCAATCAGCCCCAGCATTTT.

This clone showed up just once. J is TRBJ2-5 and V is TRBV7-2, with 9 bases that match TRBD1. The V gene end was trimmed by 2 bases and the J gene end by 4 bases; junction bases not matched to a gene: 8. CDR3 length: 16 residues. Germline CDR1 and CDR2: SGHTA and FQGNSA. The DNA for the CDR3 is TGTGCCAGCAGCTTATTCGGACAGGGGCTAGGAGAGACCCAGTACTTC. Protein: CASSLFGQGLGETQYF.

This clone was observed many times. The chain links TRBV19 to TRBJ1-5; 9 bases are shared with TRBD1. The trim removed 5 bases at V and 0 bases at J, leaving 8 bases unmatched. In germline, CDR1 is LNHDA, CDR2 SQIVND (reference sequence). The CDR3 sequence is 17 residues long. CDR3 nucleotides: TGTGCCAGTAGTTCTAGGACAGGGGTTTATAGCAATCAGCCCCAGCATTTT. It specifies CASSSRTGVYSNQPQHF. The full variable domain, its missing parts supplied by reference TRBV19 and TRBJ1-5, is DGGITQSPKYLFRKEGQNVTLSCEQNLNHDAMYWYRQDPGQGLRLIYYSQIVNDFQKGDIAEGYSVSREKKESFPLTVTSAQKNPTAFYLCASSSRTGVYSNQPQHFGDGTRLSIL.

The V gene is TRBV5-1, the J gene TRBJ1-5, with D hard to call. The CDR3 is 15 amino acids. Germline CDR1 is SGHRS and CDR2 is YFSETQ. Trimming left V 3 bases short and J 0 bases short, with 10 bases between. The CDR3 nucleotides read TGCGCCAGCAGCTCTGACGGGTATAGCAATCAGCCCCAGCATTTT. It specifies CASSSDGYSNQPQHF. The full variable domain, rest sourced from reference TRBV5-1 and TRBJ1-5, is KAGVTQTPRYLIKTRGQQVTLSCSPISGHRSVSWYQQTPGQGLQFLFEYFSETQRNKGNFPGRFSGRQFSNSRSEMNVSTLELGDSALYLCASSSDGYSNQPQHFGDGTRLSIL.

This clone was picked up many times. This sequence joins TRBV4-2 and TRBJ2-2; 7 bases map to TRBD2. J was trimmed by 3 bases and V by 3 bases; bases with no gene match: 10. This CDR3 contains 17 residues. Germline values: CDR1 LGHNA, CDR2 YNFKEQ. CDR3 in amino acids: CASSQGGTGADTGELFF. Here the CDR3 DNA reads TGTGCCAGCAGCCAGGGGGGGACGGGTGCGGACACCGGGGAGCTGTTTTTT.

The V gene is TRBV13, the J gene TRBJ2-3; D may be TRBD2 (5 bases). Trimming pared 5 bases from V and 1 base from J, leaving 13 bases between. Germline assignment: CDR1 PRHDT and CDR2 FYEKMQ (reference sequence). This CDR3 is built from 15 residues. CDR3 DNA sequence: TGTGCCAGCAGCGCGCGGGTTGGGGGCACAGATACGCAGTATTTT. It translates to CASSARVGGTDTQYF.

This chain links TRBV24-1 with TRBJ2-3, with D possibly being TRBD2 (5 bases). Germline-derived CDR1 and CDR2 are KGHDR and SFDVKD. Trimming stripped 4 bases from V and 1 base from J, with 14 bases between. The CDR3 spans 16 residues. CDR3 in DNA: TGTGCCACCAGTGAACCCGGGAAGGGCGGCACAGATACGCAGTATTTT. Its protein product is CATSEPGKGGTDTQYF.

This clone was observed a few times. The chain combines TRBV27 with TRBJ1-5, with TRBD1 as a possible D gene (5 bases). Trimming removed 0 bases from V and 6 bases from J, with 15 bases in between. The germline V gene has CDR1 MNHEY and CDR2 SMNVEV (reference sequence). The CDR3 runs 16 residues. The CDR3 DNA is TGTGCCAGCAGTTTATCTGCGGGAGGGACGACTCAGCCCCAGCATTTT. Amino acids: CASSLSAGGTTQPQHF.

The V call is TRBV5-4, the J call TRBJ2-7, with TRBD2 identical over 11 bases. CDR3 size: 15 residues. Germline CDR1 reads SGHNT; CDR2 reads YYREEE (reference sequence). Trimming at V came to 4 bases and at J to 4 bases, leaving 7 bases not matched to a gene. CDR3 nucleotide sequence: TGTGCCAGCAGCGAAGGGACTAGCGGAAGTTACGAGCAGTACTTC. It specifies CASSEGTSGSYEQYF.

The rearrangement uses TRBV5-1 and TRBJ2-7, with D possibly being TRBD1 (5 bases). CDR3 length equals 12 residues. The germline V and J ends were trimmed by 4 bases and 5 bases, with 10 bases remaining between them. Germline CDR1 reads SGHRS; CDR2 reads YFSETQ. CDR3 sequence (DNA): TGCGCCAGCAGCCTACCAGGGAACGAGCAGTACTTC. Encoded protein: CASSLPGNEQYF. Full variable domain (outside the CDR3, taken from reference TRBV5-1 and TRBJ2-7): KAGVTQTPRYLIKTRGQQVTLSCSPISGHRSVSWYQQTPGQGLQFLFEYFSETQRNKGNFPGRFSGRQFSNSRSEMNVSTLELGDSALYLCASSLPGNEQYFGPGTRLTVT.

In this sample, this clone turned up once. This CDR3 reads CASSFRDRVYEQYF. The CDR3 DNA reads TGTGCCAGCAGCTTCCGGGACAGAGTCTACGAGCAGTACTTC. This rearrangement joins TRBV5-4 to TRBJ2-7; 7 bases fit TRBD1. CDR1 is SGHNT, CDR2 YYREEE, per germline (reference sequence). This CDR3 is 14 amino acids long. V lost 2 bases and J lost 3; bases outside the gene matches: 5.

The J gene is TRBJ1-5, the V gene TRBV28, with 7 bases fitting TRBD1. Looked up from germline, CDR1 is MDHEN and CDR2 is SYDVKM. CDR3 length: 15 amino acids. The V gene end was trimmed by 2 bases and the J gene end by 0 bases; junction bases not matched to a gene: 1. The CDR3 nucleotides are TGTGCCAGCAGTTTAGGGACAGATAGCAATCAGCCCCAGCATTTT. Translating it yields CASSLGTDSNQPQHF.